This is a list of T cell receptor beta chains from one sample in a study of blood T cells in healthy people across ages. In TCRdb, the 5' RACE reads were re-called with MiXCR into one record per CDR3 protein. The sample records about 1.1 million distinct CDR3 sequences, under 40% being singletons. Material: blood. The receptor set was obtained from a man between 18 and 35 years old in good health. Both conserved end residues are part of each CDR3. D genes are given only for firm matches. Not every row has a clone size; where given, it reads once, few, many or a size class.

v_call	d_call	clone_size	j_call	cdr3_aa
TRBV6-2/TRBV6-3	TRBD2	few	TRBJ2-3	CASRLRTSGASTDTQYF
TRBV20-1	TRBD1	NA	TRBJ1-1	CSAQIPGQGWTEAFF
TRBV20-1	TRBD2	NA	TRBJ2-3	CSASPTPLAGGADTQYF
TRBV3-1	NA	NA	TRBJ1-6	CASSQTDNSPLHF
TRBV6-5	TRBD1	NA	TRBJ2-3	CASRKQGDTQYF
TRBV11-1	NA	NA	TRBJ1-6	CASSLGGVRSALHF
TRBV21-1	NA	NA	TRBJ2-3	CASSKEGAGGADTQYF
TRBV6-2/TRBV6-3	NA	NA	TRBJ2-6	CASSPTGTGASVLTF
TRBV29-1	NA	NA	TRBJ1-5	CSVEWATNQPQHF
TRBV4-3	NA	NA	TRBJ1-2	CASSQELRNRDYGYTF
TRBV4-1	TRBD2	NA	TRBJ2-1	CASSRPGLGAMSSSIQTRSNEQFF
TRBV20-1	TRBD1	NA	TRBJ1-4	CSARADRRGEKLFF
TRBV9	NA	NA	TRBJ2-1	CAGTSGALMYNEQFF
TRBV10-3	NA	NA	TRBJ2-7	CAISGTASSYEQYF
TRBV12-3/TRBV12-4	NA	NA	TRBJ2-7	CASSLRDRGEAFFGQGTNEQYF
TRBV29-1	TRBD2	NA	NA	CSVGFRLAGDYNEQYF
TRBV27	NA	few	TRBJ2-1	CASTRLGGYNEQFF
TRBV6-1	NA	few	TRBJ1-2	CASSPGSRPGYTF
TRBV12-3/TRBV12-4	TRBD2	many	TRBJ2-1	CASTLLAYNEQFF
TRBV10-3	NA	once	TRBJ2-2	CAARPVTGELFF
TRBV20-1	TRBD1	many	TRBJ1-1	CSAASGQGHTEAFF
TRBV6-2/TRBV6-3	NA	few	TRBJ1-3	CASSYLTVSGNTIYF
TRBV12-3/TRBV12-4	NA	NA	TRBJ1-1	CASGPSQNTEAFF
TRBV5-6	TRBD1	NA	TRBJ2-7	CASGRDRAILSSYNEQYF
TRBV18	NA	NA	TRBJ1-1	CASSALRSEGNTEAFF
TRBV6-1	NA	few	TRBJ1-2	CASEWEGYGYTF
TRBV27	NA	NA	TRBJ1-4	CASSPGGQTNEKLFF
TRBV29-1	TRBD1	NA	TRBJ2-7	CSAARDREYF
TRBV7-9	NA	NA	TRBJ2-7	CASSQPGVYEQYF
TRBV5-1	NA	NA	TRBJ2-5	CASSLGLVGQETQYF
TRBV7-9	NA	NA	TRBJ2-3	CASSPPVSRTDTQYF
TRBV12-3/TRBV12-4	NA	few	TRBJ2-3	CASTRLVSDTQYF
TRBV2	NA	many	TRBJ2-3	CASSETGKGTDTQYF
TRBV13	TRBD2	NA	TRBJ2-5	CASSERASGSQETQYF
TRBV12-5	NA	NA	TRBJ2-3	CASGKEGSSTDTQYF
TRBV6-6	NA	few	TRBJ2-2	CASSYEGTPTGELFF
TRBV7-2	NA	NA	TRBJ1-4	CASSLDAIGPLFF
TRBV20-1	NA	NA	TRBJ1-4	CSATGGGTNEKLFF
TRBV10-3	TRBD1	NA	TRBJ1-2	CAISESRGQGNNYGYTF
TRBV4-1	TRBD1	NA	TRBJ1-2	CASSQAQGMEGYTF
TRBV7-2	NA	few	TRBJ2-2	CASSLVGDGTGELFF
TRBV4-3	NA	few	TRBJ2-7	CASSAGLQTYEQYF
TRBV6-6	NA	NA	TRBJ1-6	CASSYSGDHNSPLHF
TRBV20-1	NA	few	TRBJ2-3	CSASPPPGLTLGQYF
TRBV12-3/TRBV12-4	TRBD1	NA	TRBJ1-5	CASRTGQGGDQPQHF
TRBV5-1	TRBD1	NA	TRBJ1-2	CASSFGQGTYSYTF
TRBV6-6	TRBD1	NA	TRBJ2-2	CASSYSLQGASTGELFF
TRBV18	TRBD1	few	TRBJ1-2	CASNRGDYGYTF